Listed here are 29 T cell receptor beta chains from one sample, sequenced in a study of shared clonotypes between healthy human individuals. Method: immunoSEQ multiplex PCR; TCRdb's copy keeps in-frame clones and lacks some. The sample has some 1,400,000 clones; more than 95% are singletons. Input material: naive CD4+ T cells sorted from blood. The subset denotes: CD45RA+ positively selected. The receptors here all came from a man aged 25 to 40 in good health.

Notes on this clone: This sample also contains other DNA sequences that code for the same CDR3. This chain connects TRBV28 to TRBJ2-5; TRBD1 matches 9 bases. Germline-derived CDR1 and CDR2 are MDHEN and SYDVKM. V shed 6 bases, J shed 5 bases, and the junction held 4 bases outside the gene matches. CDR3 length: 13 amino acids. The CDR3 sequence is CASSLQGAETQYF. For the CDR3, the DNA is TGTGCCAGCAGCCTACAGGGGGCCGAGACCCAGTACTTC.

V usage is TRBV9 and J usage is TRBJ1-5; D ambiguous. Germline CDR1 reads SGDLS; CDR2 reads YYNGEE. The V gene lost 0 bases and the J gene lost 0 bases, with 7 bases spanning the gap. The CDR3 has 15 amino acids. The CDR3 is CASSVGGYSNQPQHF. CDR3 bases: TGTGCCAGCAGCGTAGGAGGGTATAGCAATCAGCCCCAGCATTTT.

The rearrangement links TRBV10-2 to TRBJ2-7, with 9 positions matching TRBD2. This CDR3 contains 15 residues. With V trimmed by 2 bases and J by 2 bases, 4 bases remained unmatched. Germline V gene sequence: CDR1 WSHSY, CDR2 SAAADI. This CDR3 reads CASSEQGLAPYEQYF. CDR3 bases: TGCGCCAGCAGTGAGCAGGGACTAGCTCCCTACGAGCAGTACTTC.

This rearrangement joins TRBV11-2 to TRBJ2-1; 8 bases are shared with TRBD2. CDR1 is SGHAT and CDR2 is FQNNGV in the germline V gene. The junction had 9 bases not matched to a gene; V was cut back by 5 bases and J by 0 bases. This CDR3 spans 17 amino acids. CDR3: CASSPRAGGRSYNEQFF. CDR3 coding DNA: TGTGCCAGCAGCCCCCGCGCGGGAGGCCGCTCCTACAATGAGCAGTTCTTC.

The chain has TRBV6-5 and TRBJ1-1, with 7 bases that match TRBD1. Trimming cost V 5 bases and J 1 base; bases outside gene matches: 4. Germline V gene data show CDR1 as MNHEY and CDR2 as SVGAGI. This CDR3 comprises 14 residues. The CDR3 nucleotides read TGTGCCAGCAGTGACCGACAGGGGAACACTGAAGCTTTCTTT. Translation gives CASSDRQGNTEAFF.

The genes are TRBV5-1 and TRBJ2-7; D may correspond to TRBD1 or TRBD2 (7 bases each). V was pared by 3 bases and J by 2 bases, with 12 bases between. The germline CDR1 and CDR2 sequences are SGHRS and YFSETQ. This CDR3 comprises 14 residues. CDR3 nucleotides: TGCGCCAGCAGCTCAGGGGGGGCGACCTACGAGCAGTACTTC. Encoded protein: CASSSGGATYEQYF.

This rearrangement joins TRBV27 to TRBJ2-6, with 7 bases matching TRBD1. Losses at the gene ends were 1 base for V and 0 bases for J; bases not matched to a gene: 9. Germline values: CDR1 MNHEY, CDR2 SMNVEV (reference sequence). This CDR3 is built from 19 residues. In DNA form, the CDR3 reads TGTGCCAGCAGTTTATTTACCGGACAGGCCTACTCTGGGGCCAACGTCCTGACTTTC. Amino acid sequence: CASSLFTGQAYSGANVLTF.

The chain links TRBV18 to TRBJ1-1; D not resolved. Trimming stripped 4 bases from V and 5 bases from J, with 8 bases between. The CDR3 is 12 residues long. CDR1 and CDR2 from the germline V gene are KGHSH and LQKENI. DNA for the CDR3: TGTGCCAGCTCACGGGGTGAGACTGAAGCTTTCTTT. Translated: CASSRGETEAFF.

The V call is TRBV30, the J call TRBJ2-7; 11 bases are a match to TRBD2. The CDR3 runs to 15 residues. Germline CDR1 GTSNPN, CDR2 SVGIG (reference sequence). After removal of 1 base from V and 0 bases from J, the junction contained 2 bases not matched to a gene. For the CDR3, the DNA is TGTGCCTGGAGTGCCCTAGCGGGAGGCTCCTACGAGCAGTACTTC. It translates to CAWSALAGGSYEQYF.

The rearrangement links TRBV4-3 to TRBJ2-7; D is unresolved. CDR1 is LGHNA, CDR2 YSLEER, per germline. CDR3 length equals 15 residues. With 2 bases removed from V and 0 bases from J, the gap between germline ends came to 11 bases. The CDR3 DNA follows: TGCGCCAGCAGCCAAACACAGAGCGACTCCTACGAGCAGTACTTC. Its translation is CASSQTQSDSYEQYF.

The gene calls are TRBV29-1 and TRBJ2-7; 9 bases are a match to TRBD1. V lost 4 bases to trimming and J lost 3 bases; unmatched junction nucleotides: 10. The CDR3 extends over 15 amino acids. Germline CDR1 and CDR2: SQVTM and ANQGSEA. CDR3 protein: CSVGKGTGTVYEQYF. Here the CDR3 DNA reads TGCAGCGTTGGAAAAGGGACAGGGACCGTCTACGAGCAGTACTTC.

The chain links TRBV19 to TRBJ2-7; a weak D match, TRBD2 (6 bases). Germline-derived CDR1 and CDR2 are LNHDA and SQIVND (reference sequence). V was trimmed by 1 base and J by 0 bases, leaving 10 bases between them. The CDR3 runs 15 residues. CDR3 DNA sequence: TGTGCCAGTAGTATAGTTGCGGGAAGCTCCTACGAGCAGTACTTC. It translates to CASSIVAGSSYEQYF.

CDR3 DNA sequence: TGTGCCAGCAGTGGAAGGGACAGTGCCTACGAGCAGTACTTC. Its translation: CASSGRDSAYEQYF. The chain has TRBV6-1 and TRBJ2-7; 7 bases agree with TRBD1. This CDR3 has 14 amino acids. The germline CDR1 and CDR2 sequences are MNHNS and SASEGT. The junction had 5 bases not matched to a gene; V was cut back by 4 bases and J by 2 bases.

The chain employs TRBV13 and TRBJ1-2, with 10 bases that match TRBD1. CDR3 length: 14 residues. The germline gives CDR1 PRHDT, CDR2 FYEKMQ (reference sequence). J was trimmed by 8 bases and V by 5 bases; bases with no gene match: 8. This chain's CDR3 is CASSPGDRGWGYTF. The CDR3 DNA is TGTGCCAGCAGCCCGGGGGACAGGGGTTGGGGCTACACCTTC. The whole variable domain, filled in from reference TRBV13 and TRBJ1-2, reads AAGVIQSPRHLIKEKRETATLKCYPIPRHDTVYWYQQGPGQDPQFLISFYEKMQSDKGSIPDRFSAQQFSDYHSELNMSSLELGDSALYFCASSPGDRGWGYTFGSGTRLTVV.

The chain employs TRBV4-2 and TRBJ2-3; 8 bases align to TRBD2. The CDR3 has 15 amino acids. Trimming removed 8 bases from V and 0 bases from J; junction bases left unmatched: 7. Germline V gene lookup returns CDR1 LGHNA and CDR2 YNFKEQ. The chain's CDR3 is CASRTSGASTDTQYF. The CDR3 coding sequence is TGTGCCAGCCGCACTAGCGGAGCTAGCACAGATACGCAGTATTTT.

The rearrangement joins TRBV6-1 to TRBJ2-7, with 11 nucleotides matching TRBD2. Germline-derived CDR1 and CDR2 are MNHNS and SASEGT. The CDR3 totals 14 residues. Germline trimming cut 6 bases from V and 3 bases from J; bases unmatched to any gene: 4. In DNA, the CDR3 is TGTGCCAGCAGCCGACTAGCGGGGAGCTACGAGCAGTACTTC. As protein: CASSRLAGSYEQYF.

V and J are TRBV11-2 and TRBJ2-5; 7 bases are a match to TRBD1. The CDR3 is made up of 15 amino acids. Looked up from germline, CDR1 is SGHAT and CDR2 is FQNNGV. V shed 5 bases and J 0 bases; nucleotides not matched to a gene: 6. The CDR3 DNA reads as TGTGCCAGCAGCCTAAAACAGGGGTACCAAGAGACCCAGTACTTC. Its translation: CASSLKQGYQETQYF.

The chain has TRBV6-1 and TRBJ1-5; 7 bases are shared with TRBD1. Germline trimming cut 1 base from V and 3 bases from J; bases unmatched to any gene: 15. The CDR3 runs to 19 residues. CDR1 is MNHNS, CDR2 SASEGT, per germline. This CDR3 reads CASSEVRVIDRVYNQPQHF. The CDR3 nucleotides read TGTGCCAGCAGTGAAGTCCGAGTTATAGACAGGGTATACAATCAGCCCCAGCATTTT.

The chain has TRBV7-3 and TRBJ2-1; 9 bases align to TRBD2. CDR3 size: 16 residues. The germline CDR1 and CDR2 sequences are SGHTA and FQGTGA. V gave up 4 bases and J gave up 7 bases; unmatched junction bases: 11. The CDR3 nucleotides read TGTGCCAGCAGCTCCTGGTCTAGCGGGAACGGAAATGAGCAGTTCTTC. This codes for CASSSWSSGNGNEQFF.

The chain is built from TRBV5-1 and TRBJ2-5; 13 positions match TRBD2. Germline lookup yields CDR1 SGHRS and CDR2 YFSETQ. The CDR3 runs to 16 residues. V was clipped by 4 bases and J by 5 bases; unmatched bases: 8. The CDR3 loop is CASSPLGLAGQETQYF. The DNA for the CDR3 is TGCGCCAGCAGCCCCCTGGGACTAGCGGGACAGGAGACCCAGTACTTC.

The chain couples TRBV5-4 to TRBJ2-6; 9 positions match TRBD1. The CDR3 runs to 16 residues. CDR1 is SGHNT and CDR2 is YYREEE in the germline V gene (reference sequence). V lost 0 bases and J lost 4; bases outside the gene matches: 2. The CDR3 coding sequence is TGTGCCAGCAGCTTGGGGACAGGGGTCGGGGCCAACGTCCTGACTTTC. Its translation is CASSLGTGVGANVLTF.

This clone was picked up one time. The chain employs TRBV9 and TRBJ2-7; D perhaps matches TRBD1 (6 bases). Trimming removed 4 bases from V and 3 bases from J, with 11 bases in between. The V gene's germline CDR1 is SGDLS and CDR2 YYNGEE. The CDR3 loop spans 13 amino acids. The DNA for the CDR3 is TGTGCCAGCAGCCACGGACAGTTCTACGAGCAGTACTTC. It specifies CASSHGQFYEQYF.

Here the CDR3 DNA reads TGTGCCAGCTCACCACGCGGGGAGGACGCAGATACGCAGTATTTT. Translation: CASSPRGEDADTQYF. The V gene is TRBV18, the J gene TRBJ2-3; a weak D match, TRBD2 (6 bases). Germline loops: CDR1 KGHSH, CDR2 LQKENI. V was trimmed by 1 base and J by 4 bases, leaving 12 bases between them. CDR3 length: 15 amino acids.

The chain recombines TRBV7-6 with TRBJ2-7; tentatively, D is TRBD1 (5 bases). Trimming pared 1 base from V and 2 bases from J, leaving 9 bases between. The CDR3 contains 14 residues. Germline CDR1 and CDR2: SGHVS and FNYEAQ. The CDR3 sequence: CASSLVLGPYEQYF. In nucleotides, the CDR3 is TGTGCCAGCAGCTTAGTACTGGGGCCCTACGAGCAGTACTTC. Full variable domain (outside the CDR3, taken from reference TRBV7-6 and TRBJ2-7): GAGVSQSPRYKVTKRGQDVALRCDPISGHVSLYWYRQALGQGPEFLTYFNYEAQQDKSGLPNDRFSAERPEGSISTLTIQRTEQRDSAMYRCASSLVLGPYEQYFGPGTRLTVT.

This sequence joins TRBV7-8 and TRBJ1-3; D is uncertain. Germline-derived CDR1 and CDR2 are SGHVS and FQNEAQ. CDR3 length: 18 amino acids. V lost 5 bases to trimming and J lost 0 bases, with 20 bases between them. CDR3 sequence reads: CASSEVRGGTHSGNTIYF. In DNA form, the CDR3 reads TGTGCCAGCAGCGAAGTACGAGGCGGCACTCACTCTGGAAACACCATATATTTT.

This clone was observed once. The rearrangement uses TRBV19 and TRBJ1-5; 10 bases agree with TRBD1. Germline values: CDR1 LNHDA, CDR2 SQIVND (reference sequence). The CDR3 is made up of 20 amino acids. V lost 4 bases to trimming and J lost 3 bases; unmatched junction nucleotides: 18. CDR3 amino acids: CASSTPRGTGDVVVNQPQHF. The CDR3, as DNA: TGTGCCAGTAGTACGCCCCGCGGGACAGGGGATGTAGTAGTCAATCAGCCCCAGCATTTT. The full variable domain, with the rest looked up from reference TRBV19 and TRBJ1-5, is DGGITQSPKYLFRKEGQNVTLSCEQNLNHDAMYWYRQDPGQGLRLIYYSQIVNDFQKGDIAEGYSVSREKKESFPLTVTSAQKNPTAFYLCASSTPRGTGDVVVNQPQHFGDGTRLSIL.

Note on this clone: Other DNA sequences in the same sample also yield this CDR3. The V call is TRBV14, the J call TRBJ1-2; D uncertain. Germline V gene data show CDR1 as SGHDN and CDR2 as FVKESK. This CDR3 has 13 amino acids. V was pared by 1 base and J by 1 base, with 4 bases between. The CDR3, as DNA: TGTGCCAGCAGCCAAGGAGTTAACTATGGCTACACCTTC. Translation: CASSQGVNYGYTF. The variable domain in full, completed from reference TRBV14 and TRBJ1-2, reads EAGVTQFPSHSVIEKGQTVTLRCDPISGHDNLYWYRRVMGKEIKFLLHFVKESKQDESGMPNNRFLAERTGGTYSTLKVQPAELEDSGVYFCASSQGVNYGYTFGSGTRLTVV.

The rearrangement joins TRBV2 to TRBJ1-5; D is unresolved. The CDR3 contains 13 residues. The V gene's germline CDR1 is SNHLY and CDR2 FYNNEI. Trimming stripped 1 base from V and 9 bases from J, with 10 bases between. The CDR3 DNA reads as TGTGCCAGCAGTGAAGAGGCTCCGGGGCCCCAGCATTTT. Protein sequence: CASSEEAPGPQHF. The full variable domain, rest sourced from reference TRBV2 and TRBJ1-5, is EPEVTQTPSHQVTQMGQEVILRCVPISNHLYFYWYRQILGQKVEFLVSFYNNEISEKSEIFDDQFSVERPDGSNFTLKIRSTKLEDSAMYFCASSEEAPGPQHFGDGTRLSIL.

The chain couples TRBV28 to TRBJ2-1, with TRBD2 matching over 7 bases. With V trimmed by 6 bases and J by 6 bases, 11 bases remained unmatched. This CDR3 comprises 15 residues. Germline V gene sequence: CDR1 MDHEN, CDR2 SYDVKM. The CDR3: CASRERTRGLNEQFF. The CDR3 DNA reads as TGTGCCAGCAGGGAACGGACTAGGGGTCTCAATGAGCAGTTCTTC.